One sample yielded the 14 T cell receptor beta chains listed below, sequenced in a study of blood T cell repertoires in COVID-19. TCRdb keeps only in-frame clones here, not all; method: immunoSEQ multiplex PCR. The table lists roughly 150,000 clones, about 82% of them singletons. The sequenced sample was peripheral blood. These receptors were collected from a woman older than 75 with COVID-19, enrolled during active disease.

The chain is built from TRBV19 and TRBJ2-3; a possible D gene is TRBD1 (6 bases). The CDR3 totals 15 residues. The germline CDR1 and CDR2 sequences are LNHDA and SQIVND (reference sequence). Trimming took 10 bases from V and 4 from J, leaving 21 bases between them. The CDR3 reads CATKTQGRLADTQYF. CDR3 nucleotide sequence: TGTGCCACCAAAACGCAGGGGAGATTGGCAGATACGCAGTATTTT.

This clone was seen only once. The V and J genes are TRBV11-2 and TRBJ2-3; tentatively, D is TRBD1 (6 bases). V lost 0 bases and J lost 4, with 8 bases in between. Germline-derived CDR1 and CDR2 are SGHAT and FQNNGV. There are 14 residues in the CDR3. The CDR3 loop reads CASSLDRTADTQYF. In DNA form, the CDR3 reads TGTGCCAGCAGCTTAGATCGGACAGCAGATACGCAGTATTTT.

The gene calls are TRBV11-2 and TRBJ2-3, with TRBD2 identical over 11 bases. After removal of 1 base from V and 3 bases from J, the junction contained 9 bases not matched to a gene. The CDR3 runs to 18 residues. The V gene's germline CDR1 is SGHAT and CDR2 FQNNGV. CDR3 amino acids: CASSLGASGGRRTDTQYF. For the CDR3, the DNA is TGTGCCAGCAGCTTAGGGGCTAGCGGGGGGCGGAGGACAGATACGCAGTATTTT.

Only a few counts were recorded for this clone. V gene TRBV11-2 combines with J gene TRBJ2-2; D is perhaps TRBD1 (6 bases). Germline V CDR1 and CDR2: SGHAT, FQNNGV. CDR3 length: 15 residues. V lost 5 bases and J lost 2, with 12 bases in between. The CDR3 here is CASSNRAGNTGELFF. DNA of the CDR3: TGTGCCAGCAGCAACAGGGCGGGTAACACCGGGGAGCTGTTTTTT.

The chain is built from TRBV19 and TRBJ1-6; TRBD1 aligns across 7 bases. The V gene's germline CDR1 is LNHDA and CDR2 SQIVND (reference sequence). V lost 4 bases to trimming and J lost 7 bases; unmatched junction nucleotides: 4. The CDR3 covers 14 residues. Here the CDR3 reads CASSTQGVNSPLHF. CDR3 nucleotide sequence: TGTGCCAGTAGTACCCAGGGGGTCAATTCACCCCTCCACTTT.

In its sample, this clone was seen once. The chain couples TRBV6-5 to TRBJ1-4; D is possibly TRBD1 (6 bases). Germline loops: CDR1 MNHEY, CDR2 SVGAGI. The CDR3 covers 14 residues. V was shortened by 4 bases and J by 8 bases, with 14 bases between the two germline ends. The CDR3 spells CASSLSRGEEKLFF. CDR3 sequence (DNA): TGTGCCAGCAGTTTATCCAGGGGTGAAGAAAAACTGTTTTTT.

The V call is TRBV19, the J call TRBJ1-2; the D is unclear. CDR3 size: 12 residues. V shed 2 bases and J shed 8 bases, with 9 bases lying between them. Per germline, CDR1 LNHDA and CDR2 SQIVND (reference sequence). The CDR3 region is CASSIPGNGYTF. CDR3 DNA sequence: TGTGCCAGTAGTATACCCGGGAACGGCTACACCTTC.

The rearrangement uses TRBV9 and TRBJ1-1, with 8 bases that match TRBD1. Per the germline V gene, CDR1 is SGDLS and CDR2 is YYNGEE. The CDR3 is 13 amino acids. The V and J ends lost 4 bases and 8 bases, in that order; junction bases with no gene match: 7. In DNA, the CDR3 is TGTGCCAGCAGCACGGGGACAGGCCAGGAAGCTTTCTTT. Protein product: CASSTGTGQEAFF.

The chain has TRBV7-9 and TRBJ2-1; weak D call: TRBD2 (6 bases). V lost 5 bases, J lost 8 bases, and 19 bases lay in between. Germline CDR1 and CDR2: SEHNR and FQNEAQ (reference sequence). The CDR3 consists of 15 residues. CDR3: CASSTWLAPWDEQFF. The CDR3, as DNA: TGTGCCAGCAGCACCTGGCTAGCGCCTTGGGATGAGCAGTTCTTC.

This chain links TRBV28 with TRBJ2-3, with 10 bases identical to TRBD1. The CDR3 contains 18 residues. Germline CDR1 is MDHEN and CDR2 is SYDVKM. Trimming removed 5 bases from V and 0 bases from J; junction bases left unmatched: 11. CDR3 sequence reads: CASSVTGGPRASTDTQYF. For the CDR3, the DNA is TGTGCCAGCAGTGTGACAGGGGGCCCGCGGGCTAGCACAGATACGCAGTATTTT.

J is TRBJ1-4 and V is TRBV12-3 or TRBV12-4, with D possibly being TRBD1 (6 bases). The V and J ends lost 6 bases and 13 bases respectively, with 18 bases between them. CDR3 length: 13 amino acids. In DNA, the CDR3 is TGTGCCAGCAGGCCCCGGGGGGCCTCCGGACTGTTTTTT. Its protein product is CASRPRGASGLFF.

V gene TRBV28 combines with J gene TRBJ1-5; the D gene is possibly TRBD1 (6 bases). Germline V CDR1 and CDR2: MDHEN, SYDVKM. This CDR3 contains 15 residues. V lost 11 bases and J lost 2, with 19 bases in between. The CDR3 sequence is CAARRGAGGNQPQHF. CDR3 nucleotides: TGTGCCGCCCGCCGGGGGGCCGGAGGCAATCAGCCCCAGCATTTT.

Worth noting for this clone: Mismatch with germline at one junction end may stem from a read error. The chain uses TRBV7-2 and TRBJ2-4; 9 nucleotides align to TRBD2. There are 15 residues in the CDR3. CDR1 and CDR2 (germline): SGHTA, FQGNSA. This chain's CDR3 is CASSVAGTSQNIQYF. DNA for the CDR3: TGTGCCAGCAGCGTAGCCGGGACTAGCCAAAACATTCAGTACTTC.

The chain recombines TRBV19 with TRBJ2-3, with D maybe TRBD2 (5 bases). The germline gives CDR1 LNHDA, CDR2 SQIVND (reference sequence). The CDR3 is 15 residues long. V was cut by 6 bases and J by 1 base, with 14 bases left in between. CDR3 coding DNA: TGTGCCAGTAGACCCCAGAGGGCACGCACAGATACGCAGTATTTT. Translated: CASRPQRARTDTQYF.